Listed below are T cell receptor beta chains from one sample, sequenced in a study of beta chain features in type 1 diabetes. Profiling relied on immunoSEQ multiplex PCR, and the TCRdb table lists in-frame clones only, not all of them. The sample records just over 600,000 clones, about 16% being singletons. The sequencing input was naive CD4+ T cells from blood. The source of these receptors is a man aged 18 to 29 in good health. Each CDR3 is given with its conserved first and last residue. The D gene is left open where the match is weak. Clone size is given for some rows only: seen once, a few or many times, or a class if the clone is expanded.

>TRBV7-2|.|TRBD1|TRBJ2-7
TGTGCCAGCAGCTACTCCTGGACAGGCGCCTACGAGCAGTACTTC
CASSYSWTGAYEQYF
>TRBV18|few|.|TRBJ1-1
TGTGCCAGCTCACTCCGGACAGAGGGGAACACTGAAGCTTTCTTT
CASSLRTEGNTEAFF
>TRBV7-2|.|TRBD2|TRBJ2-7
TGTGCCAGCACCCGGACTAGCGGCTCCTACGAGCAGTACTTC
CASTRTSGSYEQYF
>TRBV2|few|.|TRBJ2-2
TGTGCCAGCAGTGAAGGAGTTTACACCGGGGAGCTGTTTTTT
CASSEGVYTGELFF
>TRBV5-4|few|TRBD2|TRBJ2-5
TGTGCCAGCAGCTTGGGTGTGGCGGGAGGGCAGGAGACCCAGTACTTC
CASSLGVAGGQETQYF
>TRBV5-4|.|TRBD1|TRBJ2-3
TGTGCCAGCACCCAGGACAGGGCGAAAGATACGCAGTATTTT
CASTQDRAKDTQYF
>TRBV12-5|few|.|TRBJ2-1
TGTGCTAGTGGTCCCGGAGGAGGGCGCGAGCAGTTCTTC
CASGPGGGREQFF
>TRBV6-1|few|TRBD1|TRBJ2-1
TGTGCCAGCAGCGTAGACGGGACAGGGGGTAATGAGCAGTTCTTC
CASSVDGTGGNEQFF
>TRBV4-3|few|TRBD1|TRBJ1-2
TGCGCCAGCAGCGAAGATGGACAGGGCACACCTTATGATGGCTACACCTTC
CASSEDGQGTPYDGYTF
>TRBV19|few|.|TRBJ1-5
TGTGCCAGTAGTGCCAGGGGCCAGCCCCAGCATTTT
CASSARGQPQHF
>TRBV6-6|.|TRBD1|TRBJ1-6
TGTGCCAGCAGTTACTCGAGCGCAGGGGGCAGCTCACCCCTCCACTTT
CASSYSSAGGSSPLHF
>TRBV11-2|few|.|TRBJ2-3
TGTGCCAGCAGCTCCTTTGAGGGCGCAGATACGCAGTATTTT
CASSSFEGADTQYF
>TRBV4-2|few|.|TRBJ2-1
TGTGCCAGCAGCCGGCGCCAGACGGAGTATGAGCAGTTCTTC
CASSRRQTEYEQFF
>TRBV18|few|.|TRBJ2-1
TGTGCCAGCTCCCAGATTGGGTTCTACAATGAGCAGTTCTTC
CASSQIGFYNEQFF
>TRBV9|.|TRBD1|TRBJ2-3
TGTGCCAGCAGCGCCACAGGGGGCGCAGATACGCAGTATTTT
CASSATGGADTQYF
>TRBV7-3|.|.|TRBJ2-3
TGTGCCAGCAGCCTCGGTCCAGATACGCAGTATTTT
CASSLGPDTQYF
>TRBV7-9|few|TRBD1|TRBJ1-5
TGTGCCAGCAGCCGCTCGGGACAGGGGAGGAGCAATCAGCCCCAGCATTTT
CASSRSGQGRSNQPQHF
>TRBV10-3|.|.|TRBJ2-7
TGTGCCACCTCGAGGACAGAGATACCTTTTGGCTTACAGTACGAGCAGTACTTC
CATSRTEIPFGLQYEQYF
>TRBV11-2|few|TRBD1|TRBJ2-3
TGTGCCAGCAGCTTACAGGGGGCTTTCACAGATACGCAGTATTTT
CASSLQGAFTDTQYF
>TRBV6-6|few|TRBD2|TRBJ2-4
TGTGCCAGCACCGGGACTAGAAAAAACATTCAGTACTTC
CASTGTRKNIQYF
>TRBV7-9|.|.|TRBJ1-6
TGTGCCAGCAGCTTAAAAGAGTCGGGGGTGGATAATTCACCCCTCCACTTT
CASSLKESGVDNSPLHF
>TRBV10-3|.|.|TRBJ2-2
TGTGCCATCAGTGAGCGGAGACCTGACACCGGGGAGCTGTTTTTT
CAISERRPDTGELFF
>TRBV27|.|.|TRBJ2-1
TGTGCCAGCAGGACCAAAGCCGGGACTCCTAACAATGAGCAGTTCTTC
CASRTKAGTPNNEQFF
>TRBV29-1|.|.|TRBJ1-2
TGCAGCGCCAGATCCCGGGACGGCTACACCTTC
CSARSRDGYTF
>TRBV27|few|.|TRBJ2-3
TGTGCCAGCGGAACCTTCATTCGTCTCCGCCGCACAGATACGCAGTATTTT
CASGTFIRLRRTDTQYF
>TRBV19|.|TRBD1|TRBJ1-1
TGTGCCAGTAGGGGACAGCTGAACACTGAAGCTTTCTTT
CASRGQLNTEAFF
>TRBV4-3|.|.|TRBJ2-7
TGCGCCAGCAGCCAAGACGGGAAGTTCCACGAGCAGTACTTC
CASSQDGKFHEQYF
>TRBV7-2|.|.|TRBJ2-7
TGTGCCAGCAGCTCCTACGAGCAGTACTTC
CASSSYEQYF
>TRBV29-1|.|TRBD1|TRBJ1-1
TGCAGCGTTGTACCAGGGGGCACTGAAGCTTTCTTT
CSVVPGGTEAFF
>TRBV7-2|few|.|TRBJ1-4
TGTGCCAGCAGCTTAGGTCAGGGGAATGGGGAAAAACTGTTTTTT
CASSLGQGNGEKLFF
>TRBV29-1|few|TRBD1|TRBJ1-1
TGCAGCGTTGGACAGGGAATTTGGAACACTGAAGCTTTCTTT
CSVGQGIWNTEAFF
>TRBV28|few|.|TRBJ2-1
TGTGCCAGCAGTTTGCGCAGGGACGAGCAGTTCTTC
CASSLRRDEQFF
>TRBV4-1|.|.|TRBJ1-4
TGCGCCAGCAGCCTCCAATACGCTGTAACTAATGAAAAACTGTTTTTT
CASSLQYAVTNEKLFF
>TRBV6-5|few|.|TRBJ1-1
TGTGCCAGCAGTTATGGGGATGTTCGCACTGAAGCTTTCTTT
CASSYGDVRTEAFF
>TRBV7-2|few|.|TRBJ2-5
TGTGCCAGCAGCCAGGGTGCTGGGGAGACCCAGTACTTC
CASSQGAGETQYF
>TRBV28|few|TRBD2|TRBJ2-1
TGTGCCAGTTTCGCGGGACTAGTGTCCAATGAGCAGTTCTTC
CASFAGLVSNEQFF
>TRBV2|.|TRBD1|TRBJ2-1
TGTGCCAGCAGTGAAACGGACAGGGCCGGTGAGCAGTTCTTC
CASSETDRAGEQFF
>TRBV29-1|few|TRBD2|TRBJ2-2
TGCAGCGCGCGGACTAGCGGGAGGGCCGTAGAGGAGCTGTTTTTT
CSARTSGRAVEELFF
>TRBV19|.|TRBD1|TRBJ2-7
TGTGCCAGTGGCCCAGGGACAGGGAGGACCTACGAGCAGTACTTC
CASGPGTGRTYEQYF
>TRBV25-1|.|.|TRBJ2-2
TGTGCCAGCAGTTGGCAGGGGAGGACCGGGGAGCTGTTTTTT
CASSWQGRTGELFF
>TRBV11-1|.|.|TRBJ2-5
TGTGCCAGCAGCCAGATACAGGAGACCCAGTACTTC
CASSQIQETQYF
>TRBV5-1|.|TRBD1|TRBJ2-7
TGCGCCAGCAGCTCCCAACCACCGGGACAGGGTAACGAGCAGTACTTC
CASSSQPPGQGNEQYF
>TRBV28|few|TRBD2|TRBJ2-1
TGTGCCAGCAGTCCCGGGACTAGCCGCTACAATGAGCAGTTCTTC
CASSPGTSRYNEQFF
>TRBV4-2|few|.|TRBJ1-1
TGTGCCAGCAGCCAAGGTCTGGCAGTGAACACTGAAGCTTTCTTT
CASSQGLAVNTEAFF
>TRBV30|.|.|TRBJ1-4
TGTGCCTGGAGCTTCCCTGGAGGTCTATTTTCCGCAACTAATGAAAAACTGTTTTTT
CAWSFPGGLFSATNEKLFF
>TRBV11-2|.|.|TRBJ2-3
TGTGCCAGCAGCTCTGCGGATACGCAGTATTTT
CASSSADTQYF
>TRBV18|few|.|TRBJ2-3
TGTGCCAGCTCACCAAACGGCCCTGGGAGCACAGATACGCAGTATTTT
CASSPNGPGSTDTQYF
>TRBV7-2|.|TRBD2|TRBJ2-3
TGTGCCAGCAGCTTCATGGGGGAGGGCCGGGATACGCAGTATTTT
CASSFMGEGRDTQYF
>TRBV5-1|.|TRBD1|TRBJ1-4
TGCGCCAGCAGCTTGCCGGACAGGAAAGGGGAAAAACTGTTTTTT
CASSLPDRKGEKLFF